Listed here are 29 T cell receptor beta chains from one sample, sequenced in a study of cytomegalovirus exposure and HLA in healthy donors. The PCR employed 60 Vbeta primers together with 13 Jbeta primers. Profiled with immunoSEQ multiplex PCR; TCRdb holds only in-frame clones, not every one. The sample yields 100,000 to 130,000 clones, around 76% seen once. Source material: PBMCs. The receptor source for this set is a young man in good health and CMV-seropositive.

This chain connects TRBV18 to TRBJ1-2; TRBD1 might be the D (6 bases). The CDR3 runs to 16 residues. V was trimmed by 6 bases and J by 6 bases, leaving 23 bases between them. The V gene's germline CDR1 is KGHSH and CDR2 LQKENI. CDR3 sequence: CASSVETGGLVHGYTF. For the CDR3, the DNA is TGTGCCAGCTCCGTCGAAACGGGGGGGCTCGTACATGGCTACACCTTC. Full variable domain (outside the CDR3, taken from reference TRBV18 and TRBJ1-2): NAGVMQNPRHLVRRRGQEARLRCSPMKGHSHVYWYRQLPEEGLKFMVYLQKENIIDESGMPKERFSAEFPKEGPSILRIQQVVRGDSAAYFCASSVETGGLVHGYTFGSGTRLTVV.

The chain links TRBV5-1 to TRBJ1-1; 8 bases align to TRBD1. This CDR3 comprises 17 residues. V shed 0 bases and J 4 bases; nucleotides not matched to a gene: 11. The germline V gene encodes CDR1 SGHRS and CDR2 YFSETQ. CDR3 in amino acids: CASSLAKATDRATEAFF. For the CDR3, the DNA is TGCGCCAGCAGCTTGGCCAAAGCGACGGACAGGGCCACTGAAGCTTTCTTT.

The V gene is TRBV20-1, the J gene TRBJ2-1; 7 nucleotides align to TRBD2. The trim removed 7 bases at V and 7 bases at J, leaving 4 bases unmatched. CDR3 size: 11 residues. CDR1 and CDR2 (germline): DFQATT, SNEGSKA (reference sequence). The CDR3 DNA sequence: TGCAGTGGGATCGGGGGGAATGAGCAGTTCTTC. It translates to CSGIGGNEQFF.

V and J are TRBV2 and TRBJ1-6, with D possibly being TRBD1 (6 bases). Germline V lookup: CDR1 SNHLY, CDR2 FYNNEI. The CDR3 contains 15 residues. Trimming pared 1 base from V and 9 bases from J, leaving 13 bases between. DNA for the CDR3: TGTGCCAGCAGTGAAGGTTTACAGGGAAGTTCACCCCTCCACTTT. Its translation: CASSEGLQGSSPLHF.

The chain recombines TRBV15 with TRBJ2-1, with TRBD1 matching over 9 bases. The germline gives CDR1 LNHNV, CDR2 YYDKDF (reference sequence). CDR3 size: 16 residues. Trimming cost V 0 bases and J 5 bases; bases outside gene matches: 5. The CDR3 reads CATSRDGTGSDNEQFF. The CDR3, as DNA: TGTGCCACCAGCAGAGATGGGACAGGGTCTGACAATGAGCAGTTCTTC.

The chain links TRBV7-9 to TRBJ2-7; D possibly corresponds to TRBD2 (6 bases). Germline V lookup: CDR1 SEHNR, CDR2 FQNEAQ (reference sequence). CDR3 size: 12 residues. V shed 3 bases and J shed 4 bases, with 7 bases lying between them. DNA of the CDR3: TGTGCCAGCAGCTTGCGGGGTTACGAGCAGTACTTC. This gives the protein CASSLRGYEQYF.

This clone was seen a few times. V and J are TRBV7-8 and TRBJ2-1; unclear D gene. Trimming shortened V by 5 bases and J by 8 bases, and 16 bases separated the two germline ends. The CDR3 contains 14 residues. The germline V gene has CDR1 SGHVS and CDR2 FQNEAQ. The CDR3: CASSARVRVDEQFF. The CDR3 DNA is TGTGCCAGCAGCGCCCGGGTTCGGGTAGATGAGCAGTTCTTC. The complete variable domain, with remaining parts taken from reference TRBV7-8 and TRBJ2-1, reads GAGVSQSPRYKVAKRGQDVALRCDPISGHVSLFWYQQALGQGPEFLTYFQNEAQLDKSGLPSDRFFAERPEGSVSTLKIQRTQQEDSAVYLCASSARVRVDEQFFGPGTRLTVL.

The V call is TRBV11-1, the J call TRBJ2-3; D is ambiguous. Germline-derived CDR1 and CDR2 are SGHAT and FQDESV (reference sequence). Trimming took 1 base from V and 5 from J, leaving 7 bases between them. The CDR3 has 13 residues. As DNA, the CDR3 is TGTGCCAGCAGCTTAGGTGTCTTAGATACGCAGTATTTT. It is translated as CASSLGVLDTQYF.

Written as DNA, the CDR3 is TGTGCCAGCAGCCTCGAGGGTAGGAGCACTGAAGCTTTCTTT. It is translated as CASSLEGRSTEAFF. V is TRBV6-5 and J is TRBJ1-1; D is undetermined. The germline V and J ends were trimmed by 6 bases and 4 bases, with 15 bases remaining between them. Germline V lookup: CDR1 MNHEY, CDR2 SVGAGI. The CDR3 consists of 14 residues.

The chain uses TRBV5-1 and TRBJ2-5; 10 bases are a match to TRBD2. This CDR3 is built from 16 residues. V lost 0 bases, J lost 4 bases, and 6 bases stayed unmatched. CDR1 and CDR2 from the germline V gene are SGHRS and YFSETQ. CDR3: CASSLGSGGAGETQYF. CDR3 DNA sequence: TGCGCCAGCAGCTTGGGGAGCGGGGGGGCCGGAGAGACCCAGTACTTC.

V usage is TRBV7-2 and J usage is TRBJ1-6; D is ambiguous. The CDR3 has 16 amino acids. Per germline, CDR1 SGHTA and CDR2 FQGNSA. Trimming shortened V by 5 bases and J by 7 bases, and 18 bases separated the two germline ends. CDR3 nucleotide sequence: TGTGCCAGCAGCCCTCGCAGCGGTCCCAGGAATTCACCCCTCCACTTT. Translated, it gives CASSPRSGPRNSPLHF. Variable domain in full (rest from reference TRBV7-2 and TRBJ1-6): GAGVSQSPSNKVTEKGKDVELRCDPISGHTALYWYRQSLGQGLEFLIYFQGNSAPDKSGLPSDRFSAERTGGSVSTLTIQRTQQEDSAVYLCASSPRSGPRNSPLHFGNGTRLTVT.

The chain is built from TRBV6-5 and TRBJ2-2, with D perhaps TRBD1 (5 bases). Trimming pared 0 bases from V and 9 bases from J, leaving 11 bases between. The CDR3 totals 14 residues. Germline V CDR1 and CDR2: MNHEY, SVGAGI. This CDR3 reads CASSYSRQRRELFF. The CDR3 region has the DNA TGTGCCAGCAGTTACTCGAGACAGCGCCGGGAGCTGTTTTTT.

The chain combines TRBV5-1 with TRBJ1-6; D is uncertain. V was clipped by 0 bases and J by 6 bases, with 13 bases between them. CDR3 length equals 16 residues. Germline CDR1 and CDR2: SGHRS and YFSETQ. The CDR3 region is CASSLAPGRGNSPLHF. CDR3 DNA sequence: TGCGCCAGCAGCTTGGCCCCCGGGCGGGGTAATTCACCCCTCCACTTT.

For the CDR3, the DNA is TGTGCCAGCACCCAAATGAGAGTACAAGAGACCCAGTACTTC. Protein sequence: CASTQMRVQETQYF. The rearrangement links TRBV6-1 to TRBJ2-5; D remains unclear. With 7 bases removed from V and 2 bases from J, the gap between germline ends came to 14 bases. CDR1 is MNHNS and CDR2 is SASEGT in the germline V gene. The CDR3 contains 14 residues.

The rearrangement links TRBV12-5 to TRBJ1-6, with TRBD1 matching 9 bases. The trim removed 6 bases at V and 8 bases at J, leaving 8 bases unmatched. The length of the CDR3 is 15 residues. The V gene's germline CDR1 is LGHNT and CDR2 FRNRAP. CDR3 DNA: TGTGCTAGTGGCCGGGGGACAGGGAAGGATTCACCCCTCCACTTT. Translating gives CASGRGTGKDSPLHF.

The chain combines TRBV12-5 with TRBJ1-6; TRBD1 matches 10 bases. Germline V gives CDR1 LGHNT, CDR2 FRNRAP. The V segment lost 3 bases and the J segment 10 bases; nucleotides outside the gene matches: 6. The CDR3 runs to 15 residues. This CDR3 is CASGFLGQGSSPLHF. In nucleotides, the CDR3 is TGTGCTAGTGGTTTTCTGGGACAGGGGTCCTCACCCCTCCACTTT.

This clone was observed a single time. The rearrangement links TRBV6-5 to TRBJ2-5; 9 bases map to TRBD2. V dropped 2 bases and J dropped 9; count of bases not matched to a gene: 13. CDR3 length: 16 amino acids. Germline V gene sequence: CDR1 MNHEY, CDR2 SVGAGI. This chain's CDR3 is CASSYMGGLADVAQYF. For the CDR3, the DNA is TGTGCCAGCAGTTACATGGGGGGACTAGCCGATGTGGCCCAGTACTTC.

The CDR3 DNA reads as TGTGCCAGCAGACAGAACCCGGGACAGAGCTATGGCTACACCTTC. Translated: CASRQNPGQSYGYTF. The chain links TRBV6-6 to TRBJ1-2, with 7 bases aligning to TRBD1. The germline V gene encodes CDR1 MNHNY and CDR2 SVGAGI (reference sequence). After removal of 6 bases from V and 4 bases from J, the junction contained 11 bases not matched to a gene. This CDR3 contains 15 residues.

The chain carries TRBV10-3 and TRBJ1-1; the D gene is possibly TRBD1 (6 bases). From germline, CDR1 is ENHRY and CDR2 SYGVKD. Trimming cost V 6 bases and J 1 base, with 12 bases left between them. This CDR3 is built from 14 residues. The CDR3 loop is CAISQQGWNTEAFF. The CDR3, as DNA: TGTGCCATCAGCCAACAGGGCTGGAACACTGAAGCTTTCTTT.

Note on this clone: The junction departs from the called germline gene at one end, perhaps through a read error. The rearrangement links TRBV18 to TRBJ1-5, with no clear D. From germline, CDR1 is KGHSH and CDR2 LQKENI. This CDR3 region has 14 residues. CDR3 residues: CASPPTQSNQPQHF. The CDR3 DNA reads as TGTGCCAGCCCACCCACACAAAGCAATCAGCCCCAGCATTTT.

The J gene is TRBJ2-5, the V gene TRBV2; TRBD2 matches 8 bases. The end of the DNA is better explained by TRBJ2-7, so the J call may be wrong. CDR3 size: 14 residues. Per the germline V gene, CDR1 is SNHLY and CDR2 is FYNNEI. In nucleotides, the CDR3 is TGTGCCAGCAGTTATGGGCTAGCGGGCTACGAGCAGTACTTC. Its translation: CASSYGLAGYEQYF.

This chain links TRBV5-1 with TRBJ1-1, with a tentative D call TRBD1 (6 bases). V was cut by 4 bases and J by 1 base, with 11 bases left in between. Germline lookup yields CDR1 SGHRS and CDR2 YFSETQ. This CDR3 contains 14 residues. DNA for the CDR3: TGCGCCAGCAGCGCACAGGGACCGAACACTGAAGCTTTCTTT. Its protein is CASSAQGPNTEAFF.

This chain uses TRBV5-1 with TRBJ2-3; D not resolved. Germline V gives CDR1 SGHRS, CDR2 YFSETQ. Trimming removed 0 bases at V and 4 bases at J, with 12 bases between. This CDR3 region has 15 residues. The CDR3 sequence is CASSLETVMADTQYF. For the CDR3, the DNA is TGCGCCAGCAGCTTGGAAACAGTCATGGCAGATACGCAGTATTTT.

Worth noting for this clone: In the same sample, other DNA sequences code for this CDR3. The chain links TRBV20-1 to TRBJ2-5, with a possible D match to TRBD1 (6 bases). Looked up from germline, CDR1 is DFQATT and CDR2 is SNEGSKA (reference sequence). The CDR3 runs 11 residues. V was cut by 1 base and J by 7 bases, with 7 bases left in between. CDR3 nucleotide sequence: TGCAGTGCTAGAGTAGGGGGGACCCAGTACTTC. Translated, it gives CSARVGGTQYF.

This chain joins TRBV12-5 and TRBJ1-1; no clear D. V was shortened by 6 bases and J by 1 base, with 21 bases between the two germline ends. The germline V gene encodes CDR1 LGHNT and CDR2 FRNRAP. CDR3 length: 17 amino acids. Here the CDR3 DNA reads TGTGCTAGTGGGAGAGCAATGGAGTATTCCTCGAACACTGAAGCTTTCTTT. Translated, it gives CASGRAMEYSSNTEAFF.

This rearrangement joins TRBV29-1 to TRBJ2-3; the D is unclear. Germline loops: CDR1 SQVTM, CDR2 ANQGSEA. The CDR3 spans 13 residues. Trimming left V 3 bases short and J 0 bases short, with 7 bases between. Written as DNA, the CDR3 is TGCAGCGTTGAGGTGGAGAGCACAGATACGCAGTATTTT. Amino acid sequence: CSVEVESTDTQYF.

There are a few counts of this clone. This sequence joins TRBV5-4 and TRBJ2-7; 9 positions match TRBD1. The germline CDR1 and CDR2 sequences are SGHNT and YYREEE (reference sequence). V trimming: 0 bases; J trimming: 7 bases; junction bases outside the gene matches: 11. The CDR3 is 16 amino acids. In DNA, the CDR3 is TGTGCCAGCAGCTTGGACGGACAGGGGATTAGAAGGGAGCAGTACTTC. Amino acids: CASSLDGQGIRREQYF.

The rearrangement uses TRBV6-4 and TRBJ2-1; 9 nucleotides line up with TRBD2. The length of the CDR3 is 14 residues. Per germline, CDR1 MRHNA and CDR2 SNTAGT. J gave up 3 bases and V 3 bases, and 0 bases lay outside the gene matches. CDR3 nucleotide sequence: TGTGCCAGCAGTGAGCGGGGGGGCTACAATGAGCAGTTCTTC. This gives the protein CASSERGGYNEQFF.

The chain recombines TRBV19 with TRBJ1-1; D not certain. Germline lookup yields CDR1 LNHDA and CDR2 SQIVND (reference sequence). V was cut by 9 bases and J by 3 bases, with 11 bases left in between. This CDR3 has 12 residues. This CDR3 reads CASGISYTEAFF. Written as DNA, the CDR3 is TGTGCCAGCGGGATTTCTTACACTGAAGCTTTCTTT.